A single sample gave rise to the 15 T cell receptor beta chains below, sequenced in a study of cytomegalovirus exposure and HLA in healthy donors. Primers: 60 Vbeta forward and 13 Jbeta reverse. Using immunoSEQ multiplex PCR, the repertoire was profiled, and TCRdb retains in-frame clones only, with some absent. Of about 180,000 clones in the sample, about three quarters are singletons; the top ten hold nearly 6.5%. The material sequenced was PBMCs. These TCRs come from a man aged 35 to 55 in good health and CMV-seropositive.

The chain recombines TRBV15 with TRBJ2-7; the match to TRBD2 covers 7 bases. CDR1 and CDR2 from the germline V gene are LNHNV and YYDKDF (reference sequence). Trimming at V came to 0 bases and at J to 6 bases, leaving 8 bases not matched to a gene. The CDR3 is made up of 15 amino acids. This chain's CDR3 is CATSRDMLGGSEQYF. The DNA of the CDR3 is TGTGCCACCAGCAGAGATATGTTGGGAGGGAGCGAGCAGTACTTC.

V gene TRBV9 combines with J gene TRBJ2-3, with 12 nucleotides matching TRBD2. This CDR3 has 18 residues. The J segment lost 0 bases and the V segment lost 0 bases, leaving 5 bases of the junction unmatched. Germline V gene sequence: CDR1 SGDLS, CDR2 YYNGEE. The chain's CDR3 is CASSVDETSGGSTDTQYF. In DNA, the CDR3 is TGTGCCAGCAGCGTAGACGAGACTAGCGGGGGAAGCACAGATACGCAGTATTTT.

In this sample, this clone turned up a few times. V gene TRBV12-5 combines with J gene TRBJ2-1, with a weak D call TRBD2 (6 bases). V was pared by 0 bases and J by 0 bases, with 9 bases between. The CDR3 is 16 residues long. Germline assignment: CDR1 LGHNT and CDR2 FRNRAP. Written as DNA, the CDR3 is TGTGCTAGTGGTTTGGTACTGGGGGGCTCCTACAATGAGCAGTTCTTC. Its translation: CASGLVLGGSYNEQFF.

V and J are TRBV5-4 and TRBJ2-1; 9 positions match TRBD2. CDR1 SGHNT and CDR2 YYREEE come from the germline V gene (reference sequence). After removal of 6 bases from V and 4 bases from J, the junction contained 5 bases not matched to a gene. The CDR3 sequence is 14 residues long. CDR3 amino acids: CASTEAGGYNEQFF. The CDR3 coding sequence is TGTGCCAGCACCGAAGCGGGAGGTTACAATGAGCAGTTCTTC.

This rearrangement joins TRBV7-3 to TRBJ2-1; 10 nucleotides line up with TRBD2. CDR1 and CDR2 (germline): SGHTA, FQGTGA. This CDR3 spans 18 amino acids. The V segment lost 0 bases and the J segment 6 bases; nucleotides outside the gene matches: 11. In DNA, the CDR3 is TGTGCCAGCAGCTTAACACACGATCTAGCGGGAGTTGGCAATGAGCAGTTCTTC. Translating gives CASSLTHDLAGVGNEQFF.

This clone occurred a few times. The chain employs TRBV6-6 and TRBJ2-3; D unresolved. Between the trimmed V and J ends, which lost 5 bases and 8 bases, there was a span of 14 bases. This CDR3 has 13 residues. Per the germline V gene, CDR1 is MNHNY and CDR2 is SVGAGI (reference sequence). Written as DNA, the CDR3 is TGTGCCAGCAGTCAAGGTTGGAGAGGTACGCAGTATTTT. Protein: CASSQGWRGTQYF.

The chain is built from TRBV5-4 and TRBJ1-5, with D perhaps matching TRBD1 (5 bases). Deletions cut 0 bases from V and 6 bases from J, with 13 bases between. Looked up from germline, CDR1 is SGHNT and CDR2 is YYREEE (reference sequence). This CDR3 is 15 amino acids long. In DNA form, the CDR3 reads TGTGCCAGCAGCTTGGGGAGGGGTTTCGGTCAGCCCCAGCATTTT. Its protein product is CASSLGRGFGQPQHF.

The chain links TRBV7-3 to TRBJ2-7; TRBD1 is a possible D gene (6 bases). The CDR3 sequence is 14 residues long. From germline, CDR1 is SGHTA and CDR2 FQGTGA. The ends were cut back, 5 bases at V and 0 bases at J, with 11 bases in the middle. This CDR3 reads CASSVDSLSYEQYF. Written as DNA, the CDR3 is TGTGCCAGCAGCGTGGACAGCCTCTCCTACGAGCAGTACTTC.

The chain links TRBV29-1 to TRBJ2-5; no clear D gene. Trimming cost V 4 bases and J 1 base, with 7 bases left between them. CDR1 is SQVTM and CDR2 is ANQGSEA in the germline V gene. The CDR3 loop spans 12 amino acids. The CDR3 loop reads CSVGQFQETQYF. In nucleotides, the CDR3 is TGCAGCGTTGGGCAGTTCCAAGAGACCCAGTACTTC.

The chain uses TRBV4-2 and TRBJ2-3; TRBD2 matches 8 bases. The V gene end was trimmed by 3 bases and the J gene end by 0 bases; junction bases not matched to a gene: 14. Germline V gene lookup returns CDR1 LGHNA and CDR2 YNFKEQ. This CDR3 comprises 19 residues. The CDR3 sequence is CASSQRTGGRKISTDTQYF. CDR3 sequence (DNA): TGTGCCAGCAGCCAGAGAACGGGCGGGAGGAAAATTAGCACAGATACGCAGTATTTT.

The CDR3 bases are TGTGCCAGCACCGTTAGCGGGAGGCCGACAGATACGCAGTATTTT. Encoded protein: CASTVSGRPTDTQYF. This chain uses TRBV19 with TRBJ2-3, with 10 bases fitting TRBD2. J was trimmed by 3 bases and V by 9 bases; bases with no gene match: 9. Germline CDR1 LNHDA, CDR2 SQIVND (reference sequence). This CDR3 contains 15 residues.

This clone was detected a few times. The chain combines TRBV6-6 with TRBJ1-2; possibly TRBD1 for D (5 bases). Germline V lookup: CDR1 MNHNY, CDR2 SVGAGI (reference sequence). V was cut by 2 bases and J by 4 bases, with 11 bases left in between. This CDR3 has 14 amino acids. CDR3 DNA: TGTGCCAGCAGTTACGTGGCAGGGCCCTATGGCTACACCTTC. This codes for CASSYVAGPYGYTF.

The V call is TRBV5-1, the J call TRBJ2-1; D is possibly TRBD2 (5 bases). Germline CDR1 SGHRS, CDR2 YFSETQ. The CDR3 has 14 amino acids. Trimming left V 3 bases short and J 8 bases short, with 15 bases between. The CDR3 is CASSSGNINDEQFF. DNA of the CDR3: TGCGCCAGCAGCTCCGGGAACATAAACGATGAGCAGTTCTTC.

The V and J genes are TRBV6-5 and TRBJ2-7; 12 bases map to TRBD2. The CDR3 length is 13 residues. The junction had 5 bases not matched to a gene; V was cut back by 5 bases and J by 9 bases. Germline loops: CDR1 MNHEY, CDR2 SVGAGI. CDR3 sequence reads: CASSNPSGRGQYF. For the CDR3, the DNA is TGTGCCAGCAGTAATCCTAGCGGGAGGGGGCAGTACTTC.

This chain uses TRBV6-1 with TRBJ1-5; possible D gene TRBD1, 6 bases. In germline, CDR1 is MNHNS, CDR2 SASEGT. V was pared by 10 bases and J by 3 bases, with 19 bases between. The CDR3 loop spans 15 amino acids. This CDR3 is CAINDVRDNNQPQHF. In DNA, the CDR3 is TGTGCCATCAACGATGTCCGGGACAACAATCAGCCCCAGCATTTT.